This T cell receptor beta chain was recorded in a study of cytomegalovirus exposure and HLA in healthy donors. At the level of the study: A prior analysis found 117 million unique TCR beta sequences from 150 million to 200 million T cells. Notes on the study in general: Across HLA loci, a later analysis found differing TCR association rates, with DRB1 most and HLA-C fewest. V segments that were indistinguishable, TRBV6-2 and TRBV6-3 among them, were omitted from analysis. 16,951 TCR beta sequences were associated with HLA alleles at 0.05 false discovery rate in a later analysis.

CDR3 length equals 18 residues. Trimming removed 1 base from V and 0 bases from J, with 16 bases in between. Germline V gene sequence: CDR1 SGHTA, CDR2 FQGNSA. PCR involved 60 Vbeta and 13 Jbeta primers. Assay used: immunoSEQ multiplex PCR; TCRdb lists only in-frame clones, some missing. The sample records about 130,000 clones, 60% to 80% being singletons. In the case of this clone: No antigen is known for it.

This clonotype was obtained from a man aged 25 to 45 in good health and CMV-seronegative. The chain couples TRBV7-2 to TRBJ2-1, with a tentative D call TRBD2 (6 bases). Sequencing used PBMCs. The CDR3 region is CASSLETGGIASYNEQFF. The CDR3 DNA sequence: TGTGCCAGCAGCTTAGAGACGGGCGGGATAGCCTCCTACAATGAGCAGTTCTTC.